This TCR beta chain is from a study of blood T cells in healthy people across ages. Study in general: Per two T cells, template switching captured roughly one barcoded beta molecule.

CDR3 length: 14 residues. With V trimmed by 7 bases and J by 2 bases, 5 bases remained unmatched. A J-beta primer mix and a sample-barcoded 5' primer were used in a second PCR of about 6 to 12 cycles. The yield of each sample was at least 2.5 million CDR3-containing paired-end reads. TCRdb redid the calling of the 5' RACE reads with MiXCR, one entry per CDR3 protein. The sample consists of roughly 1.4 million distinct CDR3 sequences, around 55% of them appearing once. The sequenced sample consisted of blood. This sequence originates from a man in his late teens or twenties in good health. The J gene is TRBJ2-5, the V gene TRBV12-3 or TRBV12-4, with 9 bases lining up with TRBD1. This chain's CDR3 is CASTFGQGQETQYF. Written as DNA, the CDR3 is TGTGCCAGCACATTCGGACAGGGGCAAGAGACCCAGTACTTC.